The clone carrying this T cell receptor (beta chain) appeared a few times. Its antigen is undetermined. These data come from a study of T-cell memory formation after mild COVID-19. The study, taken as a whole, reports: Within pre-infection memory, some responding clones were found, suggesting cross-reactive memory joined. CD4+ bias marked clones expanding day 15 to 37, unlike balanced contracting clones.

TCRdb reprocessed the 5' RACE reads via MiXCR and lists one record per CDR3 protein. The table records 170,000 or so distinct CDR3 sequences, about a fifth of them present only once. This CDR3 region has 14 residues. Germline CDR1 is SGHTA and CDR2 is FQGNSA. The ends were cut back, 6 bases at V and 3 bases at J, with 11 bases in the middle. The receptor's source is an adult woman who had mild COVID-19 (a few samples of this study predate the infection). Cell type and time point are not known. The source material was PBMCs or a T cell subset sorted from them (not recorded which). The genes are TRBV7-2 and TRBJ2-2; weak D call: TRBD2 (5 bases). The CDR3 protein is CASRPGLYTGELFF. CDR3 in DNA: TGTGCCAGCAGGCCGGGGTTGTACACCGGGGAGCTGTTTTTT.